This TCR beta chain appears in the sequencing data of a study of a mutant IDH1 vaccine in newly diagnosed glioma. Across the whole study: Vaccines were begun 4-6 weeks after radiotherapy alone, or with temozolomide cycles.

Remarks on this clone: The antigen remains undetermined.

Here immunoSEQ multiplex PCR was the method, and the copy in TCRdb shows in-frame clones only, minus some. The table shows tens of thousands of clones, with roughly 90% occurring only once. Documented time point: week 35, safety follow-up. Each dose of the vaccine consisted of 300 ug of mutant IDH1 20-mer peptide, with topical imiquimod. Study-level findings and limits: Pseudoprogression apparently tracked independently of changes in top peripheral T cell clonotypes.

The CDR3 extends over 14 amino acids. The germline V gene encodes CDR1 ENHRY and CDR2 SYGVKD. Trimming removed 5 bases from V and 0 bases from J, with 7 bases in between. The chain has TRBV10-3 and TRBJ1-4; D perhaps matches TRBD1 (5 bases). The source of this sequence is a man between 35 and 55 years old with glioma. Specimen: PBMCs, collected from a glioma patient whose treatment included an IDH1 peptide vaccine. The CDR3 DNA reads TGTGCCATCAGTCGGGGCGCAACTAATGAAAAACTGTTTTTT. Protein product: CAISRGATNEKLFF.